This record concerns one TCR beta chain sequence. Its antigen is undetermined. Method: immunoSEQ multiplex PCR; TCRdb's copy keeps in-frame clones and lacks some. Found here are some 25,000 clones, 94% of them singletons; the top ten hold under 6.5%. The entry originates in a study of STAT3 mutations in large granular lymphocyte leukemia. General study points: Every T-cell large granular lymphocyte leukemia patient had at least one immunodominant TCR beta clonotype. Some patients had persisting codominant clonotypes that could mask small clones. In several patients, dominant TCR clone burden exceeded STAT3 mutant burden, suggesting STAT3 mutation arose secondarily.

CDR3 length equals 12 residues. Germline-derived CDR1 and CDR2 are GTSNPN and SVGIG (reference sequence). The V gene lost 7 bases and the J gene lost 1 base, with 10 bases spanning the gap. The sequencing sample was made of peripheral blood mononuclear cells. The J gene is TRBJ1-2, the V gene TRBV30; D is perhaps TRBD1 (6 bases). This clonotype originated in a man aged 40-50 years with T-cell large granular lymphocyte leukemia. Some clones in this sample may be carry-over from other donors' samples. CDR3 loop: CAYLRGNYGYTF. CDR3 DNA sequence: TGTGCCTACCTCAGGGGTAACTATGGCTACACCTTC.